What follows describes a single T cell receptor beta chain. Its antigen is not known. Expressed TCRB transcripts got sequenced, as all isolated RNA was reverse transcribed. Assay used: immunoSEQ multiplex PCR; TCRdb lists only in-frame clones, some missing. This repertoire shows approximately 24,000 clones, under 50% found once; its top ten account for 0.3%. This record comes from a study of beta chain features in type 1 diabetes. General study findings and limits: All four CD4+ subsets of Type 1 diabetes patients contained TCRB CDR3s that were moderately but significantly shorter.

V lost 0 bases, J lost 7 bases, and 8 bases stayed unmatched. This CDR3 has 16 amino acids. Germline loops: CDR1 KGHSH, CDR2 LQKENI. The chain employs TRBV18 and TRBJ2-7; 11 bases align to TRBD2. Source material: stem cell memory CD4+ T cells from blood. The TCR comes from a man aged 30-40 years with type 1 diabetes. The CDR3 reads CASSPPGTSGGGEQYF. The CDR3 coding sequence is TGTGCCAGCTCACCACCGGGGACTAGCGGAGGGGGGGAGCAGTACTTC.